The TCR beta chain under discussion was sequenced for a study of T cell repertoires in cytomegalovirus infection. At the level of the study: HLA-B-restricted CMV epitopes that are well studied, plus recently identified HLA-C-restricted ones, were used by the study. Public TCR beta signature analysis indicated the presence of both CMV infection and matching HLA type. Study-level findings and limits: It was HLA-C-restricted CMV-specific TCR beta clonotypes that dominated the response ex vivo.

Worth noting for this clonotype: The antigen is not known. A read error may be the cause here, since a much bigger clone is one base away.

TCRdb independently ran MiXCR on the reads; one entry per CDR3 protein. Of approximately 910,000 distinct CDR3 sequences listed, around 29% are singletons. The material was cultured CD8+ T cells from PBMCs, obtained from culture after CMV antigen stimulation. The sequence was collected from a human donor in good health (CMV status not recorded). Some clones in this sample may be carry-over from other donors' samples.

The CDR3 bases are TGTGCCACCAGTGATTTCGGGACAGGGGGAGGAGAGACCCAGTACTTC. Protein product: CATSDFGTGGGETQYF. This chain uses TRBV24-1 with TRBJ2-5; 11 bases line up with TRBD1. CDR3 length equals 16 residues. With 1 base clipped from V and 4 bases from J, the junction kept 4 bases outside the gene matches. Per germline, CDR1 KGHDR and CDR2 SFDVKD.